This is a list of T cell receptor beta chains from one sample in a study of cytomegalovirus exposure and HLA in healthy donors. Libraries were prepared by immunoSEQ multiplex PCR; TCRdb keeps only in-frame clonotypes and omits some of them. This sample carries 110,000 to 150,000 clones, around 80% of them seen once, and the ten largest clones take around 3%. The specimen was PBMCs. These receptor sequences come from a man aged 18 to 29 in good health and CMV-seropositive. CDR3s include the opening cysteine and the closing phenylalanine or tryptophan. The D gene is left open where the match is weak. Size tells how often a clone was seen (once, few, many) or the class of an expanded clone, and some rows leave it out.

v_call	clone_size	d_call	j_call	cdr3_nt	cdr3_aa
TRBV11-2	.	TRBD1	TRBJ1-2	TGTGCCAGCAGCTCAGGGGGCGTACAGGGGGCGTTTGGCTACACCTTC	CASSSGGVQGAFGYTF
TRBV4-1	once	.	TRBJ2-3	TGCGCCAGCAGCCCTATAAGCGGACCCACAGATACGCAGTATTTT	CASSPISGPTDTQYF
TRBV5-4	once	TRBD1	TRBJ2-1	TGTGCCAGCAGCTTGGATTGGCAGGGGGTCAATGAGCAGTTCTTC	CASSLDWQGVNEQFF
TRBV28	.	TRBD1	TRBJ1-5	TGTGCCAGCAGTCCCAGGGGGTTTAATCAGCCCCAGCATTTT	CASSPRGFNQPQHF
TRBV7-9	.	TRBD1	TRBJ1-1	TGTGCCAGCAGCTTAGAGGACAGGGGGAACACTGAAGCTTTCTTT	CASSLEDRGNTEAFF
TRBV5-1	.	TRBD1	TRBJ1-1	TGCGCCAGCAGCTTGGACAGGGGCGCTGAAGCTTTCTTT	CASSLDRGAEAFF
TRBV9	.	TRBD1	TRBJ2-7	TGTGCCAGCAGCGTAGTTGGGGGACAGGGTGACGGCGAGCAGTACTTC	CASSVVGGQGDGEQYF
TRBV27	once	.	TRBJ1-1	TGTGCCAGCAGTTTATCTACAGGTCTGAACACTGAAGCTTTCTTT	CASSLSTGLNTEAFF
TRBV27	.	.	TRBJ2-7	TGTGCCAGCAGTTCCATAGACTACGAGCAGTACTTC	CASSSIDYEQYF
TRBV29-1	.	TRBD1	TRBJ1-1	TGCAGCGTTGAGGAAGGGGGCCCAGGGACTGAAGCTTTCTTT	CSVEEGGPGTEAFF
TRBV28	.	TRBD2	TRBJ2-1	TGTGCCAGCAGTTCGGGGGGGGAAGCGAATGAGCAGTTCTTC	CASSSGGEANEQFF
TRBV28	few	TRBD1	TRBJ1-5	TGTGCCAGCAGTTTGCAGGACAGGGTAGGCCAGCCCCAGCATTTT	CASSLQDRVGQPQHF
TRBV30	.	.	TRBJ2-7	TGTGCCTGGAGTATACGGAGAACCTACGAGCAGTACTTC	CAWSIRRTYEQYF
TRBV25-1	.	.	TRBJ2-3	TGTGCCAGCAGTGACTCATCTGCCGGGGATACGCAGTATTTT	CASSDSSAGDTQYF
TRBV28	.	TRBD1	TRBJ2-5	TGTGCCAGCAGTTTAAGTCTGGGGCCCCCGAGTGGGACAGGGACGGAGACCCAGTACTTC	CASSLSLGPPSGTGTETQYF
TRBV19	.	TRBD1	TRBJ1-4	TGTGCCAGCCAGACAGGGGGAACTAATGAAAAACTGTTTTTT	CASQTGGTNEKLFF
TRBV5-1	.	TRBD1	TRBJ2-7	TGCGCCAGCAGCTTGGATCAGGGGGCCTACGAGCAGTACTTC	CASSLDQGAYEQYF
TRBV6-1	few	TRBD1	TRBJ1-2	TGTGCCAGCAGTGGGGGGACAGGGGGCTGGAATGGCTACACCTTC	CASSGGTGGWNGYTF
TRBV15	.	TRBD1	TRBJ1-1	TGTGCCACCAGCAGTGACAGGGGGCGCCTGACGGCTTTCTTT	CATSSDRGRLTAFF
TRBV10-1	.	.	TRBJ2-3	TGCGCCAGCAGTGAGCGGGACATTTGGGATACGCAGTATTTT	CASSERDIWDTQYF
TRBV28	.	.	TRBJ1-4	TGTGCCAGCAGTTTGCAGGGATATGAAAAACTGTTTTTT	CASSLQGYEKLFF
TRBV28	few	TRBD2	TRBJ2-1	TGTGCCAGCAGTTCATTAGCGGGACGGACCTCCTACAATGAGCAGTTCTTC	CASSSLAGRTSYNEQFF
TRBV10-1	few	.	TRBJ1-1	TGCGCCAGCAGTGAGTCGGGGGGACTAAACTGGGCCGAAGCTTTCTTT	CASSESGGLNWAEAFF
TRBV19	.	TRBD2	TRBJ2-1	TGTGCCAGTAGTATAGGACTAGCGGATGAGCAGTTCTTC	CASSIGLADEQFF
TRBV13	few	.	TRBJ2-2	TGTGCCAGCAAGGGACTCTCAGGGCTGAACACCGGGGAGCTGTTTTTT	CASKGLSGLNTGELFF
TRBV7-6	.	.	TRBJ2-3	TGTGCCAGCAGCTTACCACTCATAGATACGCAGTATTTT	CASSLPLIDTQYF
TRBV7-9	.	.	TRBJ2-3	TGTGCCAGCAGTCGGGATACGCAGTATTTT	CASSRDTQYF
TRBV19	.	.	TRBJ1-5	TGTGCCAGTACGAGGGAAGGCAATCAGCCCCAGCATTTT	CASTREGNQPQHF
TRBV27	.	.	TRBJ2-3	TGTGCCAGCAGCCTAGCTGACACAGATACGCAGTATTTT	CASSLADTDTQYF
TRBV4-1	.	TRBD2	TRBJ2-1	TGCGCCAGCAGCCCAACCCTTCAAGGGACTAGCGGGAGGGCGGAATACAATGAGCAGTTCTTC	CASSPTLQGTSGRAEYNEQFF
TRBV5-1	.	TRBD2	TRBJ2-3	TGCGCCAGCAGCTTGGGGTCCGGACTAGTGGGATTCACAGATACGCAGTATTTT	CASSLGSGLVGFTDTQYF
TRBV6-1	.	.	TRBJ1-2	TGTGCCAGCAGTGAATTGGGGAGTCACTACACCTTC	CASSELGSHYTF
TRBV6-6	.	.	TRBJ2-1	TGTGCCAGCAGGCCCTACGGGCAGGGGGGAAGGGGTAGTGAGTTCTTC	CASRPYGQGGRGSEFF
TRBV6-1	.	TRBD2	TRBJ2-1	TGTGCCAGCAGTCCCGCTGGCGGGAGGCGGGATGAGCAGTTCTTC	CASSPAGGRRDEQFF
TRBV29-1	.	.	TRBJ2-1	TGCAGCGCTGACAAGACAGTCTCCTACAATGAGCAGTTCTTC	CSADKTVSYNEQFF
TRBV5-1	.	TRBD2	TRBJ2-7	TGCGCCAGCAGCTTGGGGGCGGGAGCATACGAGCAGTACTTC	CASSLGAGAYEQYF
TRBV6-6	.	TRBD1	TRBJ1-1	TGTGCCAGCAGTTATGACAGGGGAACTGAAGCTTTCTTT	CASSYDRGTEAFF
TRBV14	.	TRBD2	TRBJ2-3	TGTGCCAGCAGCCGTCCCGGGACTAGCGGCACAGATACGCAGTATTTT	CASSRPGTSGTDTQYF
TRBV15	.	.	TRBJ2-7	TGTGCCACCAGCAGAGATACTCAGGGCGGCGAGCAGTACTTC	CATSRDTQGGEQYF
TRBV18	few	.	TRBJ1-4	TGTGCCAGCTCACCGGCGGGGGCGCGAGGTGAAAAACTGTTTTTT	CASSPAGARGEKLFF
TRBV9	.	.	TRBJ2-3	TGTGCCAGCAGCGCCAGACTGTTAAACACAGATACGCAGTATTTT	CASSARLLNTDTQYF
TRBV19	.	TRBD2	TRBJ2-3	TGTGCCAGTAGTATCTCTAGCGGGAGGGGCACAGATACGCAGTATTTT	CASSISSGRGTDTQYF
TRBV19	.	TRBD1	TRBJ2-7	TGTGCCAGTAGCATAACCGGGACAGACTCCTACGAGCAGTACTTC	CASSITGTDSYEQYF
TRBV27	few	TRBD2	TRBJ2-5	TGTGCCAGCAGTTTATCCGCCTTACTAGCGGGCCGCCAAGAGACCCAGTACTTC	CASSLSALLAGRQETQYF
TRBV25-1	few	.	TRBJ1-1	TGTGCCAGCAGTGACTGGGCAGATGGTGAAGCTTTCTTT	CASSDWADGEAFF
TRBV19	.	TRBD1	TRBJ1-1	TGTGCCAGTAGTCGTCTCAGGGGGCTCGTGAACACTGAAGCTTTCTTT	CASSRLRGLVNTEAFF
TRBV18	.	.	TRBJ1-2	TGTGCCAGCTCACAAAACAGGGATTTGGACTCTAACTATGGCTACACCTTC	CASSQNRDLDSNYGYTF
TRBV5-1	.	.	TRBJ2-5	TGCGCCAGCAGCTTGGGCGCGGAGACCCAGTACTTC	CASSLGAETQYF
TRBV27	.	.	TRBJ1-5	TGTGCCAGCAGGGCCCAGGTGGGCAATCAGCCCCAGCATTTT	CASRAQVGNQPQHF
TRBV27	few	TRBD2	TRBJ2-7	TGTGCCAGCAGTCTCCACTCCGGGACTAGCAACTACGAGCAGTACTTC	CASSLHSGTSNYEQYF
TRBV9	once	.	TRBJ1-1	TGTGCCAGCAGCGAGCCTGAAGCTTTCTTT	CASSEPEAFF
TRBV25-1	.	TRBD1	TRBJ1-2	TGTGCCAGCAGTGAACCATCAGGGGGCCCTGGCTACACCTTC	CASSEPSGGPGYTF
TRBV4-1	.	.	TRBJ2-1	TGCGCCAGCAGCCAAGAGAGACCAGCGGCAACCTCAAGGAATGAGCAGTTCTTC	CASSQERPAATSRNEQFF
TRBV5-1	.	TRBD1	TRBJ2-2	TGCGCCAGCAGCTTTACAGGGGTCGCGAACACCGGGGAGCTGTTTTTT	CASSFTGVANTGELFF